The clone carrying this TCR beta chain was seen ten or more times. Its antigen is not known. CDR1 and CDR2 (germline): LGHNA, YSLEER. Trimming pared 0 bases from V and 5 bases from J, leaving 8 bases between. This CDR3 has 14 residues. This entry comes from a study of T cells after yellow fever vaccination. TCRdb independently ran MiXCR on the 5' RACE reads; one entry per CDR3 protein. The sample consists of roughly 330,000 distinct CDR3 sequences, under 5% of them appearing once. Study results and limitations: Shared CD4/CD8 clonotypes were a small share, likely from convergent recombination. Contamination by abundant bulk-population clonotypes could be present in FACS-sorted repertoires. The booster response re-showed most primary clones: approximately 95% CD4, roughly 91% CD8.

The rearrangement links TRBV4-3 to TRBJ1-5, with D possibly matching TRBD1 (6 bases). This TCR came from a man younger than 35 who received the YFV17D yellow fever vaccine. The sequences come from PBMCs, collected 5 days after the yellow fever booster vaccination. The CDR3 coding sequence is TGCGCCAGCAGCCAAGAGAGGGGGGATCAGCCCCAGCATTTT. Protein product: CASSQERGDQPQHF.